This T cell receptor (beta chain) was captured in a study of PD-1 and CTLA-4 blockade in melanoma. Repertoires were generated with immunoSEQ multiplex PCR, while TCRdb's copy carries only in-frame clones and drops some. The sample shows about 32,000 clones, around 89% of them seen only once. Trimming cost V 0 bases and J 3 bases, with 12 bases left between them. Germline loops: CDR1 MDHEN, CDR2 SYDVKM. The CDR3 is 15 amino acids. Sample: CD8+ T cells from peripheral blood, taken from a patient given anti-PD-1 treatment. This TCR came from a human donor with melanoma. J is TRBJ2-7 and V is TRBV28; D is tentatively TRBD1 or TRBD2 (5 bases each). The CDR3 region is CASSLWGVDGYEQYF. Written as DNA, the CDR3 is TGTGCCAGCAGTTTATGGGGGGTCGACGGCTACGAGCAGTACTTC.